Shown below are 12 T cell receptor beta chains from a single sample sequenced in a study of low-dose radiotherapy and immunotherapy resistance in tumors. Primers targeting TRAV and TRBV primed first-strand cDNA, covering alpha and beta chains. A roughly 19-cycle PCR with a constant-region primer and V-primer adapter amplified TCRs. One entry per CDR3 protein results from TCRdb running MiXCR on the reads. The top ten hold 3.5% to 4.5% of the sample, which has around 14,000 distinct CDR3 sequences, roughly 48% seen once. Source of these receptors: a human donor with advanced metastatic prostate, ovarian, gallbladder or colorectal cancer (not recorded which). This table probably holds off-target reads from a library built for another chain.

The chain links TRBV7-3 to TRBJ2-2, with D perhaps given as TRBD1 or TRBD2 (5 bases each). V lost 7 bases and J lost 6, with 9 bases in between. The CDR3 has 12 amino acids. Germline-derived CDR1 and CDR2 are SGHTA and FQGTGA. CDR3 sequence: CASNRGPGELFF. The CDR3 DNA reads TGTGCCAGCAATCGGGGCCCCGGGGAGCTGTTTTTT.

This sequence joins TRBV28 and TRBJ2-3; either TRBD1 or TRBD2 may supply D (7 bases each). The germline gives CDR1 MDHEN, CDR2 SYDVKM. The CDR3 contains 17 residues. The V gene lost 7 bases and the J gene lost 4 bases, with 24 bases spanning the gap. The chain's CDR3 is CASTIQGGGASADTQYF. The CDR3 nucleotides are TGTGCCAGCACCATCCAGGGAGGGGGCGCATCCGCAGATACGCAGTATTTT.

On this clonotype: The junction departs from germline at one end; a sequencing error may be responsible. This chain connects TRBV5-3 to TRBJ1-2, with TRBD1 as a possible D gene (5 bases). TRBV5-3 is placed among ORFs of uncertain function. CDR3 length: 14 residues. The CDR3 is CASSLGQGAYGYTF. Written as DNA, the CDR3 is TGTGCCAGCAGCTTGGGTCAGGGCGCATATGGCTACACCTTC.

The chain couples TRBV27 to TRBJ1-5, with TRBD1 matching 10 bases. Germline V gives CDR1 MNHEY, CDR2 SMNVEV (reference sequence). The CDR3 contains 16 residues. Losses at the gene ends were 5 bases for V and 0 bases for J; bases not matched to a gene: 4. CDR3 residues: CASSPGTGDSNQPQHF. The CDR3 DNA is TGTGCCAGCAGTCCTGGGACAGGGGATAGCAATCAGCCCCAGCATTTT.

The CDR3 DNA follows: TGTGCCAGCAGCTTGGATGGAGGCGGACCACTCTACCTGGAGACCCAGTACTTC. Its protein product is CASSLDGGGPLYLETQYF. The V and J genes are TRBV5-6 and TRBJ2-5, with TRBD2 as a possible D gene (5 bases). The CDR3 is 18 amino acids. Germline V gene lookup returns CDR1 SGHDT and CDR2 YYEEEE. V was shortened by 0 bases and J by 5 bases, with 23 bases between the two germline ends.

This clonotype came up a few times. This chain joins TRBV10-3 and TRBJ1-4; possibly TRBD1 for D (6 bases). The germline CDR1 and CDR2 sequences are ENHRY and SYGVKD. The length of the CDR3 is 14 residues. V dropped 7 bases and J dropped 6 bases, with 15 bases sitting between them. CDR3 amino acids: CAIKKGELDEKLFF. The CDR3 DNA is TGTGCCATCAAAAAGGGGGAGTTAGATGAAAAACTGTTTTTT.

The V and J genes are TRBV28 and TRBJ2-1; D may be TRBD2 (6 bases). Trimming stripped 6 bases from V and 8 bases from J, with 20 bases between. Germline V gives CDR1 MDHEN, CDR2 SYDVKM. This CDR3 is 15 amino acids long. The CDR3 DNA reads TGTGCCAGCAGCCTCGGGGCCGGGAGTGCCTATGAGCAGTTCTTC. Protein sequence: CASSLGAGSAYEQFF.

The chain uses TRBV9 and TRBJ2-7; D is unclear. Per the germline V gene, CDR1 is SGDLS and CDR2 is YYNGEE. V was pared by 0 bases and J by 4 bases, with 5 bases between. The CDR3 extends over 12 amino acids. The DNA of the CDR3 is TGTGCCAGCAGCGTAGATAATTACGAGCAGTACTTC. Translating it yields CASSVDNYEQYF.

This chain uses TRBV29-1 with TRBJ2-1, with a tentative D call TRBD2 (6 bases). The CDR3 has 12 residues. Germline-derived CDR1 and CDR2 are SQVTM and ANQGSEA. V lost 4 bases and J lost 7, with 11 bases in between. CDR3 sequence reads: CSVGRVGNEQFF. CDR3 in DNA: TGCAGCGTTGGGAGGGTGGGGAATGAGCAGTTCTTC.

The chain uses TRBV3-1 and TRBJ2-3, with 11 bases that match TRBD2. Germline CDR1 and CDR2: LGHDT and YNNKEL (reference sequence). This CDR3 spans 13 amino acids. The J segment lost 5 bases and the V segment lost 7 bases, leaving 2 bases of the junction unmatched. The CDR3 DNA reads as TGTGCCAGCACAGGACTAGCGGGAGATACGCAGTATTTT. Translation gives CASTGLAGDTQYF.

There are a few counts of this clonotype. CDR3 amino acids: CASSPGASYEQYF. The CDR3 coding sequence is TGTGCCAGCTCACCCGGGGCGAGCTACGAGCAGTACTTC. This rearrangement joins TRBV18 to TRBJ2-7; D might be TRBD1 or TRBD2, each matching 5 bases. The CDR3 runs 13 residues. CDR1 KGHSH and CDR2 LQKENI come from the germline V gene. The V end was cut by 3 bases, the J end by 3 bases, with 9 bases between. The whole variable domain, remainder taken from reference TRBV18 and TRBJ2-7, is NAGVMQNPRHLVRRRGQEARLRCSPMKGHSHVYWYRQLPEEGLKFMVYLQKENIIDESGMPKERFSAEFPKEGPSILRIQQVVRGDSAAYFCASSPGASYEQYFGPGTRLTVT.

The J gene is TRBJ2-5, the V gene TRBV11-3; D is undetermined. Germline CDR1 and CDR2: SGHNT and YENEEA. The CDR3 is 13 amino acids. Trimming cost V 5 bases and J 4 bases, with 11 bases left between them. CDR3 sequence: CASSENGLETQYF. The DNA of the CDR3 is TGTGCCAGCAGCGAAAACGGCTTAGAGACCCAGTACTTC.